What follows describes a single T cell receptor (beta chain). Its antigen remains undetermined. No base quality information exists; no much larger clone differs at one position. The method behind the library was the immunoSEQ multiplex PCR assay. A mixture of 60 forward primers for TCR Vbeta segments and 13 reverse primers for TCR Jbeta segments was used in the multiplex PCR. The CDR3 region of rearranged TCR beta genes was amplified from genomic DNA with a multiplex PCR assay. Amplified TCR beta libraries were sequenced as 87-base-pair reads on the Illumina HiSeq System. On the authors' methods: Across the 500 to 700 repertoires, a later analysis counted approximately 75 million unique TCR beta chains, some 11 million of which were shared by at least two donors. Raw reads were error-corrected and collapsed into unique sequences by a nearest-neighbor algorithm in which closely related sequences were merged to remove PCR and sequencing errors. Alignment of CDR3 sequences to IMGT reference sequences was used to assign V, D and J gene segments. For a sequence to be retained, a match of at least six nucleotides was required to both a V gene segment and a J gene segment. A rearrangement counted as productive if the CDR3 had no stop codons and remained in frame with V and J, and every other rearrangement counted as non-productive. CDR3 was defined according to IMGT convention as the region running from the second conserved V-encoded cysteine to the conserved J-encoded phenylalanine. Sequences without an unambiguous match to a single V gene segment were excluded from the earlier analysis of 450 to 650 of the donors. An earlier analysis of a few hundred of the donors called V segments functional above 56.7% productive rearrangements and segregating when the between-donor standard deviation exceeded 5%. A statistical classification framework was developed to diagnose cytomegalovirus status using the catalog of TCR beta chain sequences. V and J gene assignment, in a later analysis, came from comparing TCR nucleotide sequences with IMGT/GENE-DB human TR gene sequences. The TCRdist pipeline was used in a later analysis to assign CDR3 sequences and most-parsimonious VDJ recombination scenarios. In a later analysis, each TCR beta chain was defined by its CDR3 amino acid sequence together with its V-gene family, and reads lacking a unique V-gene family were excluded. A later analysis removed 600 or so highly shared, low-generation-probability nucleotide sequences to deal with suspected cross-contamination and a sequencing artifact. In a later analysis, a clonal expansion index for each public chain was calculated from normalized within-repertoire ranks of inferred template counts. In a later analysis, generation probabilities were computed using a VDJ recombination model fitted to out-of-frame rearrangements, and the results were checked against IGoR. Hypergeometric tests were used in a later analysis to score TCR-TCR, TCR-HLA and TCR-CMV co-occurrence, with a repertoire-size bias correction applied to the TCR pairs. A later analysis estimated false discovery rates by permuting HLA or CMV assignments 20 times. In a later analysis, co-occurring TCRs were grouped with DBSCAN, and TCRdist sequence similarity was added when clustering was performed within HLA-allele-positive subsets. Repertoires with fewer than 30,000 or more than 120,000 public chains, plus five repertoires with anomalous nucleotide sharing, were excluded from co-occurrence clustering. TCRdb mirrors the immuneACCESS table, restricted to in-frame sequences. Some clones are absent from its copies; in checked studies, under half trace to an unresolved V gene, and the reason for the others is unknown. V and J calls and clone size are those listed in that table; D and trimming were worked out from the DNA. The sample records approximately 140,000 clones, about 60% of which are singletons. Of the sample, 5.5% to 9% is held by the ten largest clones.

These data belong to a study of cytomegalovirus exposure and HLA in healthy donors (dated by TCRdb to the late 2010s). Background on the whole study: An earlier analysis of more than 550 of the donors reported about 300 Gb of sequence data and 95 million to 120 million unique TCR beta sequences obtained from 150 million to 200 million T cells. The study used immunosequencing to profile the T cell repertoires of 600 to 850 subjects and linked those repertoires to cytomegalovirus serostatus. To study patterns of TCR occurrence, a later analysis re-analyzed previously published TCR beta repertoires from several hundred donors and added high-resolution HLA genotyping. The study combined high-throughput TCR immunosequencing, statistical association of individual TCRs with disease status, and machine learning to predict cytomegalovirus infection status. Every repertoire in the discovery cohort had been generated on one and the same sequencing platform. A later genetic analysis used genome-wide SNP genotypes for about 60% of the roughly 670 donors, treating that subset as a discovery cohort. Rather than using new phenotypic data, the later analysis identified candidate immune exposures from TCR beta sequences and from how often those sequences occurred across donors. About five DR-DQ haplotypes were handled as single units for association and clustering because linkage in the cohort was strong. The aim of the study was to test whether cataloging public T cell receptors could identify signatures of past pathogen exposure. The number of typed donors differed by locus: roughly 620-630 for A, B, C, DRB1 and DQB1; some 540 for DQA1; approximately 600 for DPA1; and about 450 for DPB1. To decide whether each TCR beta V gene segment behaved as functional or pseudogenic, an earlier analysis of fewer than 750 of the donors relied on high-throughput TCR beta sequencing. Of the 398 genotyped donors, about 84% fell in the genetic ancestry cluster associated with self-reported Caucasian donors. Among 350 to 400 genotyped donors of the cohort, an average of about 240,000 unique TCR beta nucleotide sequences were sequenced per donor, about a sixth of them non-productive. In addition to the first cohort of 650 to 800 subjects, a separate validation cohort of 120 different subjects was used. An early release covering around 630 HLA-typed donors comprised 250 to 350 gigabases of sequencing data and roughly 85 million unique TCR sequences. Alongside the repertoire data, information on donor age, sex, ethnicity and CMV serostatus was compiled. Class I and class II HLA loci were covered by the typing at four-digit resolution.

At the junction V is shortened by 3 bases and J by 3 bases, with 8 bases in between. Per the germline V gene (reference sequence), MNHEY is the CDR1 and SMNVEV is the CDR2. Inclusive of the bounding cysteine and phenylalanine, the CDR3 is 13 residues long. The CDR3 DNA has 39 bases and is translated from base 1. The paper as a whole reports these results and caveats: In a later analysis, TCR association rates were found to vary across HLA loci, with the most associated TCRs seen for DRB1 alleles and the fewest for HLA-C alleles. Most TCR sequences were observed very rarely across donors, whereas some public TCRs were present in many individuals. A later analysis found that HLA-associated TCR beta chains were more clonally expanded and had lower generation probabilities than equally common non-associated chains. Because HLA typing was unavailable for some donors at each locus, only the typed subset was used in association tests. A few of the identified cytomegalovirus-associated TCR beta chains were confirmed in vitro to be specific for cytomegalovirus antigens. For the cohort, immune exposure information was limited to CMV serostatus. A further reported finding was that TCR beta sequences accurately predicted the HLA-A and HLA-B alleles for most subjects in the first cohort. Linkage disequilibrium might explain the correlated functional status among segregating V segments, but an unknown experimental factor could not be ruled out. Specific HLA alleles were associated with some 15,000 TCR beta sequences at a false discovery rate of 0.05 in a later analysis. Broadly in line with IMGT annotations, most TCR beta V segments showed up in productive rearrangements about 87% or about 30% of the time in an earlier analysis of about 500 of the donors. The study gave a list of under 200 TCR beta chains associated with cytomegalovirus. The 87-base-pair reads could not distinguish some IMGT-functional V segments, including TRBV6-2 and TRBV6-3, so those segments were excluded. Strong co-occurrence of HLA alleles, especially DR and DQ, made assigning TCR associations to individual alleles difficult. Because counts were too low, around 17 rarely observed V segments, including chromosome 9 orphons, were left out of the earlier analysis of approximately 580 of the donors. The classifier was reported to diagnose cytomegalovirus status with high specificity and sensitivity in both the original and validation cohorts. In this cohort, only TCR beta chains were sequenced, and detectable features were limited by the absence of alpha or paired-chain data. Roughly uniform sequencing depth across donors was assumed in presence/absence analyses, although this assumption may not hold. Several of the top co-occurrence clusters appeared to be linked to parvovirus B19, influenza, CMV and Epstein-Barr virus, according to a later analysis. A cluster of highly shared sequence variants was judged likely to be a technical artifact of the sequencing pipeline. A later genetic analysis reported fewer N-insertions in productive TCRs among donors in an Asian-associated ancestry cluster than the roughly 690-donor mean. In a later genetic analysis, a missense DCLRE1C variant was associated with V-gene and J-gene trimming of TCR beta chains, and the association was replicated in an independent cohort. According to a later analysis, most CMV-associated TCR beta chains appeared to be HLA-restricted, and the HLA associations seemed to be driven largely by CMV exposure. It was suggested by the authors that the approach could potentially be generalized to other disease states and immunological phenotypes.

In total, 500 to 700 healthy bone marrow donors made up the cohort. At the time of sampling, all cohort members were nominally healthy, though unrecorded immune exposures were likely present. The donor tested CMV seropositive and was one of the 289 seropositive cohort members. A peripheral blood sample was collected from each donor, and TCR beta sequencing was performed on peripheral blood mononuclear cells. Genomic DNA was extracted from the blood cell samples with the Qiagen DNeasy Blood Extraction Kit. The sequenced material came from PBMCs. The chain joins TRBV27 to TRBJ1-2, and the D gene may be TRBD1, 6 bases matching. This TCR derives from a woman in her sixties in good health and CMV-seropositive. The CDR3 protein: CASSFSGDYGYTF. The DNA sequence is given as TGTGCCAGCAGTTTCTCAGGGGACTATGGCTACACCTTC.